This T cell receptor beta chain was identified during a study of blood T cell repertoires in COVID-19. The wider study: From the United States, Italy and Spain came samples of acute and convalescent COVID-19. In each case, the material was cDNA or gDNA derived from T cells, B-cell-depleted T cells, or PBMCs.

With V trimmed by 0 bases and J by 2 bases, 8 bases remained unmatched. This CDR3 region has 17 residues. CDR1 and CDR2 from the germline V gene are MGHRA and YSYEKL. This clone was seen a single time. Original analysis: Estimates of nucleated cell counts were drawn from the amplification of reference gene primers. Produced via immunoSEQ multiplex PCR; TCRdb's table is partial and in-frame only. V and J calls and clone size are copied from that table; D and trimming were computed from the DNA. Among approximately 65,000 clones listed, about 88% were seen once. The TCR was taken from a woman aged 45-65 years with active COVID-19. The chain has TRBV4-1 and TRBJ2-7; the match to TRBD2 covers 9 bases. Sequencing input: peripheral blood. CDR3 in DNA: TGCGCCAGCAGCCAAGAATCGGCTAGCGGGACTGCCTACGAGCAGTACTTC. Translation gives CASSQESASGTAYEQYF.